This T cell receptor beta chain was captured by sequencing in a study of blood T cells in healthy people across ages. The sample, about 9.7 milliliters of peripheral blood, was drawn from each donor. Sample-barcoded 5' priming and a J-beta primer mix drove a second PCR of roughly 6 to 12 cycles. In TCRdb, the 5' RACE reads were re-called with MiXCR into one record per CDR3 protein. In the table there are 1.5 million to 2 million distinct CDR3 sequences, just under 50% of which are singletons. CDR3 length: 14 amino acids. CDR1 and CDR2 (germline): MDHEN, SYDVKM. V lost 3 bases, J lost 4 bases, and 11 bases lay in between.

The rearrangement links TRBV28 to TRBJ2-3, with unresolved D. Sequencing was performed on blood. The sequence was collected from a woman between 35 and 50 years old in good health. The CDR3 is CASSFQKVADTQYF. In DNA, the CDR3 is TGTGCCAGCAGTTTCCAGAAGGTGGCAGATACGCAGTATTTT. Full variable domain (missing parts from reference TRBV28 and TRBJ2-3): DVKVTQSSRYLVKRTGEKVFLECVQDMDHENMFWYRQDPGLGLRLIYFSYDVKMKEKGDIPEGYSVSREKKERFSLILESASTNQTSMYLCASSFQKVADTQYFGPGTRLTVL.